This TCR beta chain was obtained from a study of Ad26.COV2.S vaccination and SARS-CoV-2 variants. Study-wide background: The donor belonged to the COV1001 Ad26.COV2.S trial arm. Study results and limitations: Vaccinees showed greater spike-specific TCR breadth than placebo recipients.

Clones were sequenced by immunoSEQ multiplex PCR, and TCRdb holds only the in-frame ones, with some missing. The table includes fewer than 900,000 clones, 70% to 90% detected once. Stated treatment: roughly 20 received Ad26.COV2.S at low or high dose, single or two shots; about five received placebo; per-sample allocation not given. All samples were drawn on day 63, counting from the first vaccine or placebo injection. What was given as vaccine was an Ad26 vector encoding Wuhan-strain SARS-CoV-2 spike. This clone was seen a single time. The antigen is undetermined. The CDR3 has 15 amino acids. The V end was cut by 5 bases, the J end by 2 bases, with 15 bases between. Germline V gives CDR1 MNHEY, CDR2 SVGEGT.

The source of this sequence is a person aged 18-60 years who received the Ad26.COV2.S COVID-19 vaccine or a placebo. V and J are TRBV6-2 or TRBV6-3 and TRBJ1-2; weak D call: TRBD1 (5 bases). The sequences come from peripheral blood, collected in a trial of Ad26.COV2.S vaccine versus placebo. This CDR3 reads CASSHRDASNYGYTF. As DNA, the CDR3 is TGTGCCAGCAGTCACCGGGACGCAAGCAACTATGGCTACACCTTC.